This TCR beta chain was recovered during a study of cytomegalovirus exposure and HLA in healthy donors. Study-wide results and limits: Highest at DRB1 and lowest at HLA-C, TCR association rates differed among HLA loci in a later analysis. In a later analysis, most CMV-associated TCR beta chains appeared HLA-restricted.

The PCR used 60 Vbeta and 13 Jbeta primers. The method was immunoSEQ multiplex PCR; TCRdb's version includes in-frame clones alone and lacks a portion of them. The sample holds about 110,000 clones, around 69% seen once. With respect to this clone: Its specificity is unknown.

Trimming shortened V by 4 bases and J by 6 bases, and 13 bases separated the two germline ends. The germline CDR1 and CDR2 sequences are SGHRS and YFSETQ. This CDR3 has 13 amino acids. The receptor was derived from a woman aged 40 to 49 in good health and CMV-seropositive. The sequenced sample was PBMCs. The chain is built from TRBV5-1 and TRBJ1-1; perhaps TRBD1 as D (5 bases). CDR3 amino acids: CASSLPGLPEAFF. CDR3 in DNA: TGCGCCAGCAGCCTTCCGGGACTGCCTGAAGCTTTCTTT.